This passage covers 30 T cell receptor beta chains from one sample sequenced in a study of T cell repertoires in ileal Crohn's disease. The method was immunoSEQ multiplex PCR; TCRdb's version includes in-frame clones alone and lacks a portion of them. The sample has some 16,000 clones; 92% are singletons. Time point here: inflamed ileum from the surgical specimen. The material sequenced was ileal tissue. These receptors were taken from an adult with Crohn's disease.

This chain connects TRBV5-1 to TRBJ1-2; D is possibly TRBD1 (6 bases). The CDR3 consists of 14 residues. V gave up 0 bases and J gave up 8 bases, with 14 bases separating them. Germline V gene lookup returns CDR1 SGHRS and CDR2 YFSETQ. This CDR3 is CASSLEQGPGGYTF. As DNA, the CDR3 is TGCGCCAGCAGCTTGGAACAGGGCCCGGGCGGCTACACCTTC.

The V call is TRBV7-9, the J call TRBJ1-3, with D perhaps TRBD1 (5 bases). CDR3 size: 15 residues. CDR1 is SEHNR, CDR2 FQNEAQ, per germline (reference sequence). The V and J ends lost 6 bases and 1 base respectively, with 13 bases between them. CDR3 DNA sequence: TGTGCCAGCAGATCGACAGCCGGGTCTGGAAACACCATATATTTT. Protein: CASRSTAGSGNTIYF.

This chain links TRBV29-1 with TRBJ2-7, with 7 nucleotides matching TRBD1. V shed 1 base, J shed 2 bases, and the junction held 2 bases outside the gene matches. This CDR3 is 13 amino acids long. CDR1 is SQVTM and CDR2 is ANQGSEA in the germline V gene. CDR3 loop: CSVEGTGTYEQYF. CDR3 coding DNA: TGCAGCGTTGAAGGGACAGGAACCTACGAGCAGTACTTC.

The chain carries TRBV7-9 and TRBJ2-7; possibly TRBD2 for D (5 bases). The V and J ends lost 2 bases and 2 bases respectively, with 10 bases between them. Germline V CDR1 and CDR2: SEHNR, FQNEAQ (reference sequence). The CDR3 sequence is 14 residues long. CDR3 coding DNA: TGTGCCAGCAGCTTAACTCAAGCGGCCTACGAGCAGTACTTC. Translated: CASSLTQAAYEQYF.

The chain combines TRBV15 with TRBJ1-4; possible D gene TRBD1, 5 bases. Germline loops: CDR1 LNHNV, CDR2 YYDKDF (reference sequence). V lost 4 bases, J lost 3 bases, and 12 bases lay in between. The CDR3 consists of 15 residues. The CDR3, as DNA: TGTGCCACCAGCACCAACAGGAAGGCTAATGAAAAACTGTTTTTT. It is translated as CATSTNRKANEKLFF.

The rearrangement uses TRBV10-3 and TRBJ2-5; D call uncertain. This CDR3 spans 14 amino acids. Trimming stripped 4 bases from V and 1 base from J, with 10 bases between. Germline CDR1 is ENHRY and CDR2 is SYGVKD. This CDR3 reads CAISGVNFQETQYF. The CDR3 nucleotides are TGTGCCATCAGTGGAGTCAACTTCCAAGAGACCCAGTACTTC.

The chain recombines TRBV9 with TRBJ1-2; no clear D. The CDR3 consists of 17 residues. The germline V and J ends were trimmed by 0 bases and 3 bases, with 18 bases remaining between them. CDR1 and CDR2 (germline): SGDLS, YYNGEE. CDR3 sequence: CASSVGNRRAGDYGYTF. CDR3 sequence (DNA): TGTGCCAGCAGCGTAGGTAATCGGAGGGCCGGGGACTATGGCTACACCTTC. The variable domain in full, completed from reference TRBV9 and TRBJ1-2, reads DSGVTQTPKHLITATGQRVTLRCSPRSGDLSVYWYQQSLDQGLQFLIQYYNGEERAKGNILERFSAQQFPDLHSELNLSSLELGDSALYFCASSVGNRRAGDYGYTFGSGTRLTVV.

Turning to this clone: Other DNA sequences of this sample code for an identical CDR3. This sequence joins TRBV7-9 and TRBJ1-2, with D uncertain. The V end lost 2 bases, the J end lost 6 bases, and 7 bases lay between the germline ends. The CDR3 is made up of 12 amino acids. Germline-derived CDR1 and CDR2 are SEHNR and FQNEAQ (reference sequence). This chain's CDR3 is CASSLNRDGYTF. CDR3 nucleotides: TGTGCCAGCAGCTTAAATCGTGATGGCTACACCTTC.

The V gene is TRBV7-2, the J gene TRBJ2-3, with D possibly TRBD2 on 5 matching bases. The CDR3 spans 14 residues. Germline values: CDR1 SGHTA, CDR2 FQGNSA. V was cut by 5 bases and J by 1 base, with 10 bases left in between. The CDR3 DNA reads as TGTGCCAGCAGCCGCCCCGGGGGCACAGATACGCAGTATTTT. Residues: CASSRPGGTDTQYF.

The chain has TRBV19 and TRBJ2-5; 7 nucleotides align to TRBD1. Germline CDR1 and CDR2: LNHDA and SQIVND (reference sequence). The CDR3 covers 15 residues. V shed 6 bases, J shed 2 bases, and the junction held 9 bases outside the gene matches. CDR3 loop: CASSNLAGGQETQYF. The DNA of the CDR3 is TGTGCCAGTAGCAATCTTGCAGGGGGTCAAGAGACCCAGTACTTC. Full variable domain (rest looked up from reference TRBV19 and TRBJ2-5): DGGITQSPKYLFRKEGQNVTLSCEQNLNHDAMYWYRQDPGQGLRLIYYSQIVNDFQKGDIAEGYSVSREKKESFPLTVTSAQKNPTAFYLCASSNLAGGQETQYFGPGTRLLVL.

The rearrangement uses TRBV7-9 and TRBJ1-4; 7 positions agree with TRBD1. With 3 bases clipped from V and 3 bases from J, the junction kept 4 bases outside the gene matches. CDR1 and CDR2 from the germline V gene are SEHNR and FQNEAQ (reference sequence). This CDR3 contains 15 residues. In DNA form, the CDR3 reads TGTGCCAGCAGCTTCAAGGGGGCCTCTAATGAAAAACTGTTTTTT. Its translation is CASSFKGASNEKLFF.

The V gene is TRBV4-1, the J gene TRBJ2-1, with 11 bases that match TRBD2. V lost 4 bases, J lost 4 bases, and 9 bases stayed unmatched. The CDR3 is made up of 17 amino acids. Germline V gene sequence: CDR1 MGHRA, CDR2 YSYEKL. The CDR3, as DNA: TGCGCCAGCAGCCGACAAGCTAGCGGGGGGACTTACAATGAGCAGTTCTTC. It encodes CASSRQASGGTYNEQFF.

The V and J genes are TRBV7-3 and TRBJ2-6; 7 nucleotides match TRBD2. The V gene's germline CDR1 is SGHTA and CDR2 FQGTGA. V gave up 5 bases and J gave up 1 base; unmatched junction bases: 11. The CDR3 loop spans 18 amino acids. As DNA, the CDR3 is TGTGCCAGCAGCCCCTCGGCGGGGGAACTGTCTGGGGCCAACGTCCTGACTTTC. It specifies CASSPSAGELSGANVLTF.

The V gene is TRBV19, the J gene TRBJ2-7; tentatively, D is TRBD2 (6 bases). The germline V gene encodes CDR1 LNHDA and CDR2 SQIVND (reference sequence). This CDR3 has 17 residues. The germline V and J ends were trimmed by 5 bases and 1 base, with 21 bases remaining between them. The CDR3 DNA is TGTGCCAGTAGTCTCCAGCACGGCGGGGTGAGTTCCTACGAGCAGTACTTC. Translation gives CASSLQHGGVSSYEQYF.

This clone was picked up one time. The J gene is TRBJ1-1, the V gene TRBV12-2; the table calls TRBD1, which could not be checked here. TRBV12-2 counts as a pseudogene. This CDR3 spans 12 amino acids. The CDR3 bases are TGTGCAAGTCGCGCTAGACAGAGGAAAGCTTTCTTT. It is translated as CASRARQRKAFF.

The rearrangement uses TRBV28 and TRBJ2-7; a weak D match, TRBD2 (5 bases). V gave up 6 bases and J gave up 2 bases, with 17 bases separating them. Germline values: CDR1 MDHEN, CDR2 SYDVKM. This CDR3 spans 15 amino acids. This CDR3 is CASSRDGMNTYEQYF. The DNA of the CDR3 is TGTGCCAGCAGCCGCGACGGGATGAACACCTACGAGCAGTACTTC. Complete variable domain (other parts from reference TRBV28 and TRBJ2-7): DVKVTQSSRYLVKRTGEKVFLECVQDMDHENMFWYRQDPGLGLRLIYFSYDVKMKEKGDIPEGYSVSREKKERFSLILESASTNQTSMYLCASSRDGMNTYEQYFGPGTRLTVT.

The chain recombines TRBV5-4 with TRBJ1-3, with 7 nucleotides matching TRBD1. The germline CDR1 and CDR2 sequences are SGHNT and YYREEE (reference sequence). The J segment lost 3 bases and the V segment lost 3 bases, leaving 3 bases of the junction unmatched. This CDR3 comprises 14 residues. CDR3 protein: CASSSGTVGNTIYF. The CDR3 bases are TGTGCCAGCAGCTCCGGGACAGTTGGAAACACCATATATTTT.

J is TRBJ2-7 and V is TRBV6-6; D gene ambiguous. This CDR3 is built from 12 residues. Germline lookup yields CDR1 MNHNY and CDR2 SVGAGI (reference sequence). The V end lost 6 bases, the J end lost 6 bases, and 12 bases lay between the germline ends. The CDR3 DNA is TGTGCCAGCAGCTCCGAGTTGGGCGAGCAGTACTTC. It is translated as CASSSELGEQYF.

The chain recombines TRBV27 with TRBJ1-1, with D hard to call. CDR3 size: 15 residues. V was pared by 5 bases and J by 1 base, with 14 bases between. Germline CDR1 MNHEY, CDR2 SMNVEV (reference sequence). The CDR3 loop reads CASSRMGRKNTEAFF. For the CDR3, the DNA is TGTGCCAGCAGTAGAATGGGGAGAAAGAACACTGAAGCTTTCTTT.

V usage is TRBV5-6 and J usage is TRBJ2-7; D unresolved. The V and J ends lost 4 bases and 7 bases respectively, with 9 bases between them. Germline V gene sequence: CDR1 SGHDT, CDR2 YYEEEE. The CDR3 spans 11 residues. In DNA form, the CDR3 reads TGTGCCAGCAGCGAGAAGGGAGAGCAGTACTTC. It encodes CASSEKGEQYF.

This clone was seen more than once but under ten times. The chain is built from TRBV29-1 and TRBJ1-1, with D possibly matching TRBD1 (6 bases). V was clipped by 6 bases and J by 2 bases, with 13 bases between them. Germline V gives CDR1 SQVTM, CDR2 ANQGSEA. There are 13 residues in the CDR3. CDR3 coding DNA: TGCAGCGTGCCCCTTGGGGGCAACACTGAAGCTTTCTTT. This translates into CSVPLGGNTEAFF. The variable domain in full, completed from reference TRBV29-1 and TRBJ1-1, reads SAVISQKPSRDICQRGTSLTIQCQVDSQVTMMFWYRQQPGQSLTLIATANQGSEATYESGFVIDKFPISRPNLTFSTLTVSNMSPEDSSIYLCSVPLGGNTEAFFGQGTRLTVV.

The chain combines TRBV19 with TRBJ1-4; D unclear. The CDR3 is 14 amino acids. V was clipped by 8 bases and J by 8 bases, with 18 bases between them. Germline V gene sequence: CDR1 LNHDA, CDR2 SQIVND (reference sequence). CDR3 loop: CASHSGRRGEKLFF. CDR3 bases: TGTGCCAGTCACTCAGGCCGGCGAGGAGAAAAACTGTTTTTT.

The chain carries TRBV28 and TRBJ1-4; tentative D call: TRBD1 (5 bases). V lost 1 base, J lost 6 bases, and 12 bases lay in between. In germline, CDR1 is MDHEN, CDR2 SYDVKM. The CDR3 spans 15 residues. The CDR3 DNA follows: TGTGCCAGCAGTTTATTCTCCACGGGGGATGAAAAACTGTTTTTT. This sequence encodes CASSLFSTGDEKLFF.

The chain carries TRBV28 and TRBJ1-5; the D is unclear. V was pared by 2 bases and J by 5 bases, with 10 bases between. The CDR3 runs 14 residues. Germline CDR1 is MDHEN and CDR2 is SYDVKM. Here the CDR3 reads CASSLRRQDQPQHF. DNA of the CDR3: TGTGCCAGCAGTTTAAGGCGGCAGGATCAGCCCCAGCATTTT.

CDR3: CASSWGVREKLFF. The CDR3 DNA follows: TGTGCCAGCAGTTGGGGAGTTCGTGAAAAACTGTTTTTT. This sequence joins TRBV28 and TRBJ1-4; no reliable D call. Trimming shortened V by 4 bases and J by 7 bases, and 10 bases separated the two germline ends. Germline CDR1 MDHEN, CDR2 SYDVKM. The CDR3 is made up of 13 amino acids.

This chain joins TRBV19 and TRBJ1-1; no reliable D call. Germline V lookup: CDR1 LNHDA, CDR2 SQIVND (reference sequence). The V end lost 10 bases, the J end lost 1 base, and 13 bases lay between the germline ends. CDR3 length: 13 residues. The CDR3 DNA is TGTGCCACCTCCCCGTCCGGGAACACTGAAGCTTTCTTT. Its protein is CATSPSGNTEAFF.

The V and J genes are TRBV11-1 and TRBJ2-2, with TRBD2 as a possible D gene (7 bases). Germline V gives CDR1 SGHAT, CDR2 FQDESV (reference sequence). The CDR3 is 15 amino acids. Deletions cut 2 bases from V and 5 bases from J, with 12 bases between. This chain's CDR3 is CASSLWGGETGELFF. The CDR3 nucleotides are TGTGCCAGCAGCTTATGGGGGGGCGAGACCGGGGAGCTGTTTTTT.

The rearrangement uses TRBV5-1 and TRBJ1-1, with D possibly TRBD1 on 6 matching bases. V lost 4 bases, J lost 3 bases, and 13 bases lay in between. Germline values: CDR1 SGHRS, CDR2 YFSETQ. The CDR3 consists of 14 residues. This CDR3 is CASSPPTGYTEAFF. The CDR3 DNA sequence: TGCGCCAGCAGCCCCCCCACAGGGTACACTGAAGCTTTCTTT.

The V call is TRBV11-2, the J call TRBJ1-6; tentative D call: TRBD1 (6 bases). CDR1 and CDR2 from the germline V gene are SGHAT and FQNNGV. Deletions cut 6 bases from V and 8 bases from J, with 23 bases between. The CDR3 length is 17 residues. As DNA, the CDR3 is TGTGCCAGCAGTTTTAACGGGGGGTGGACAGATTATTCACCCCTCCACTTT. Translation: CASSFNGGWTDYSPLHF.

V gene TRBV7-6 combines with J gene TRBJ2-1; TRBD1 matches at 8 bases. Germline V gives CDR1 SGHVS, CDR2 FNYEAQ. This CDR3 region has 14 residues. V lost 5 bases and J lost 3; bases outside the gene matches: 3. CDR3 in amino acids: CASSRQGFYNEQFF. CDR3 coding DNA: TGTGCCAGCAGCCGACAGGGGTTCTACAATGAGCAGTTCTTC.